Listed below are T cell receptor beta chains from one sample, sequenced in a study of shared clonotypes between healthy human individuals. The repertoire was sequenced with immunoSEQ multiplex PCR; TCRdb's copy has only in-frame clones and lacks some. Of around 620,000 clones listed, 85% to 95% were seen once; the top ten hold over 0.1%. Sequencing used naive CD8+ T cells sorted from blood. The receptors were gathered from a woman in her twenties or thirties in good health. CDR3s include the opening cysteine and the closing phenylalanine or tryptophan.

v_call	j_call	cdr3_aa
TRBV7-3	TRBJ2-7	CASSLFTFFFEIYEQYF
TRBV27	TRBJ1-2	CASSPSTLWGYTF
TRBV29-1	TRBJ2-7	CSVVSGSSYEQYF
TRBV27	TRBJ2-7	CASRSGGYEQYF
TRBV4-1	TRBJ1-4	CASSLGLMTNEKLFF
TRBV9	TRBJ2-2	CASSVMGGTGELFF
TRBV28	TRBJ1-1	CASSLELVGSTEAFF
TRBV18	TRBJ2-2	CASSPPLAGRANTGELFF
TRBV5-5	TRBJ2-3	CASSLVSDTQYF
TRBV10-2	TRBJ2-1	CATADRAVDEQFF
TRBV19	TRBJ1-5	CASRFGEYRSNQPQHF
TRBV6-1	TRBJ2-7	CASPGSTGLLYEQYF
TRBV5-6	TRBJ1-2	CASSFGTGEANYGYTF
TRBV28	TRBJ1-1	CASTYHQRTGRTEAFF
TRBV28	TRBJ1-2	CASSPPLQGHYGYTF
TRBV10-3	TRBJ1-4	CAISAGFTTNEKLFF
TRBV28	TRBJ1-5	CASSLTGLSQPQHF
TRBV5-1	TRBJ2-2	CASSWSGNTGELFF
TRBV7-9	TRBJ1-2	CASSKQDLNYGYTF
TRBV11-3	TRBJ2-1	CASSLERNNEQFF